This T cell receptor beta chain was sequenced during a study of long-term antiretroviral therapy in people with HIV. An immunoSEQ assay, version v3.0, was performed at survey level. Clones were read by immunoSEQ multiplex PCR, and TCRdb kept only the in-frame ones, dropping some. The data contain 29,000 or so clones, 90% to 95% of them singletons. This CDR3 region has 16 residues. Losses at the gene ends were 5 bases for V and 5 bases for J; bases not matched to a gene: 13. From germline, CDR1 is SGHRS and CDR2 YFSETQ. This sequence originates from a man aged 50 or older with HIV. V is TRBV5-1 and J is TRBJ2-7; 10 bases are shared with TRBD1. Here the sequenced sample was unsorted PBMCs, taken roughly 7.1 years after starting antiretroviral therapy. CDR3 DNA: TGCGCCAGCAGGTTATTCAGTGGACAGGGGGGGGACGAGCAGTACTTC. Amino acids: CASRLFSGQGGDEQYF.